These 8 T cell receptor beta chains were all obtained from the same sample, sequenced in a study of blood T cells in healthy people across ages (dated by TCRdb to the mid-2010s). Libraries were built with 5' RACE. The sample was run on an Illumina HiSeq 2500. A second PCR of roughly 6 to 12 cycles was performed with a sample-barcoded 5' primer and a J-beta primer mix. TCRdb trimmed public reads at Q25 via fastp, called clones via MiXCR and kept in-frame beta chains. Every entry covers one CDR3 protein and lists the most common genes and DNA from its rows. A total of about 1.4 million distinct CDR3 sequences appear in this sample, around 55% of them only once. The top ten constitute about 6.3% of the sample. Sequencing was done on a sample of blood. These receptors all come from a man between 18 and 35 years old in good health.

The V gene is TRBV28, the J gene TRBJ1-2, with TRBD1 matching over 7 bases. This CDR3 has 14 residues. The V and J ends lost 8 bases and 0 bases, in that order; junction bases with no gene match: 6. The germline CDR1 and CDR2 sequences are MDHEN and SYDVKM. CDR3 loop: CASGNRGANYGYTF. DNA of the CDR3: TGTGCCAGCGGAAACAGGGGAGCTAACTATGGCTACACCTTC.

The chain links TRBV20-1 to TRBJ2-3; D remains unclear. V was trimmed by 0 bases and J by 0 bases, leaving 10 bases between them. CDR3 length: 15 amino acids. Germline values: CDR1 DFQATT, CDR2 SNEGSKA (reference sequence). The CDR3 loop reads CSARDPRESTDTQYF. The CDR3, as DNA: TGCAGTGCTAGAGACCCTAGAGAGAGCACAGATACGCAGTATTTT.

In this sample, this clonotype turned up a few times. At one end, the junction sequence differs from germline, possibly due to a read error. J is TRBJ2-1 and V is TRBV5-1, with 10 positions matching TRBD2. This CDR3 is 16 amino acids long. Germline CDR1 SGHRS, CDR2 YFSETQ. The CDR3 loop is CASSLASGRSYNEQFF. The DNA of the CDR3 is TGCGCCAGCAGTTTGGCTAGCGGGAGATCCTACAATGAGCAGTTCTTC. The full variable domain, completed using reference TRBV5-1 and TRBJ2-1, is KAGVTQTPRYLIKTRGQQVTLSCSPISGHRSVSWYQQTPGQGLQFLFEYFSETQRNKGNFPGRFSGRQFSNSRSEMNVSTLELGDSALYLCASSLASGRSYNEQFFGPGTRLTVL.

V usage is TRBV7-2 and J usage is TRBJ2-4; unclear D gene. CDR1 and CDR2 (germline): SGHTA, FQGNSA. Trimming removed 5 bases at V and 1 base at J, with 12 bases between. This CDR3 contains 15 residues. The CDR3 bases are TGTGCCAGCAGCCTCATCGTAGTCGCCAAAAACATTCAGTACTTC. It translates to CASSLIVVAKNIQYF.

The chain links TRBV6-2 or TRBV6-3 to TRBJ2-5; the match to TRBD2 covers 10 bases. Germline CDR1 is MNHEY and CDR2 is SVGEGT. The CDR3 spans 16 residues. With V trimmed by 4 bases and J by 1 base, 6 bases remained unmatched. CDR3 nucleotides: TGTGCCAGCAGTTGGACTAGCGGAGGTCCCCAAGAGACCCAGTACTTC. Protein sequence: CASSWTSGGPQETQYF.

As for this clonotype: An end of the junction differs from the germline gene, which may be a read error. This chain uses TRBV4-1 with TRBJ1-1; D is uncertain. Per the germline V gene, CDR1 is MGHRA and CDR2 is YSYEKL. The CDR3 contains 15 residues. The DNA for the CDR3 is TGCGCCAGCACCCAAACGGGTGACAAGAACACTGAAGCTTTCTTT. This encodes CASTQTGDKNTEAFF.

This clonotype was counted between two and nine times. The chain combines TRBV5-6 with TRBJ1-1; D is perhaps TRBD1 (5 bases). The V gene lost 2 bases and the J gene lost 0 bases, with 11 bases spanning the gap. This CDR3 is 15 amino acids long. Germline CDR1 SGHDT, CDR2 YYEEEE. This CDR3 is CASSFGGRMNTEAFF. DNA of the CDR3: TGTGCCAGCAGCTTTGGGGGACGGATGAACACTGAAGCTTTCTTT.

V is TRBV15 and J is TRBJ2-7, with TRBD1 as a possible D gene (6 bases). This CDR3 region has 14 residues. Germline V gene lookup returns CDR1 LNHNV and CDR2 YYDKDF (reference sequence). The ends were cut back, 0 bases at V and 7 bases at J, with 13 bases in the middle. CDR3 nucleotides: TGTGCCACCAGCAGAGAGGTGGGGGCAGGGGAGCAGTACTTC. Encoded protein: CATSREVGAGEQYF.